This T cell receptor (beta chain) is drawn from a study of blood T cells in healthy people across ages. Then a second PCR, running about 6 to 12 cycles, was carried out with a sample-barcoded 5' primer and a J-beta primer mix. TCRdb itself ran the 5' RACE reads through MiXCR, one entry per CDR3 protein. The table lists 750,000 to 950,000 distinct CDR3 sequences, under 35% of them singletons, with 10% in the top ten. CDR3 length: 17 residues. Germline lookup yields CDR1 MDHEN and CDR2 SYDVKM. V was pared by 0 bases and J by 3 bases, with 7 bases of the junction left unmatched. The same sample was also used in a study of T cells of mothers and their children.

Sequencing used blood. This clonotype was sampled from a woman in her thirties or forties in good health. The genes are TRBV28 and TRBJ2-7, with TRBD1 matching 11 bases. This chain's CDR3 is CASSLWRTGGGSYEQYF. The CDR3, as DNA: TGTGCCAGCAGTTTATGGAGGACAGGGGGCGGCAGCTACGAGCAGTACTTC. Variable domain in full (rest from reference TRBV28 and TRBJ2-7): DVKVTQSSRYLVKRTGEKVFLECVQDMDHENMFWYRQDPGLGLRLIYFSYDVKMKEKGDIPEGYSVSREKKERFSLILESASTNQTSMYLCASSLWRTGGGSYEQYFGPGTRLTVT.